A selection of T cell receptor beta chains follows, all from one sample in a study of pediatric ulcerative colitis. Generated by immunoSEQ multiplex PCR, the TCRdb table keeps only in-frame clones and is missing some. Of about 36,000 clones listed, approximately 87% are singletons. Sequencing was done on a sample of blood. All receptors come from a girl between 10 and 17 years old with moderate ulcerative colitis. Each CDR3 is given without its conserved first and last residue. A D gene is named only where the DNA matches it firmly.

TRBJ2-1	-	TRBV7-8	ASSLLGRVGGYNEQF
TRBJ1-2	-	TRBV19	ASSGSTASVYGYT
TRBJ2-1	-	TRBV28	ASSLNLASYNEQF
TRBJ2-7	-	TRBV6-5	ASTHGGRPYEQY
TRBJ1-6	-	TRBV2	ASRGEGHSPLH
TRBJ1-2	-	TRBV5-4	ASSFIGGDYGYT
TRBJ1-1	TRBD1	TRBV29-1	SVGTGALNTEAF
TRBJ1-1	TRBD1	TRBV7-9	ASSPQGTEAF
TRBJ1-1	-	TRBV5-4	ASSLSATEAF
TRBJ1-2	-	TRBV7-9	ASSPEGGYGYT
TRBJ1-1	-	TRBV30	AWSPGRRNTEAF
TRBJ1-2	TRBD1	TRBV30	AWSVGQGARTDGYT
TRBJ2-2	-	TRBV29-1	SALIGAYTGELF
TRBJ1-2	-	TRBV27	ASRPRRQNYGYT
TRBJ2-1	-	TRBV6-1	ASRGGSSYNEQF
TRBJ2-7	TRBD2	TRBV9	ASSPGGEQY
TRBJ2-7	-	TRBV29-1	SVEGGEYEQY
TRBJ1-4	TRBD1	TRBV9	ASSATGVNEKLF
TRBJ2-6	-	TRBV28	ASSGVTGANVLT
TRBJ2-1	TRBD2	TRBV6-5	ASSRGTSGVNEQF
TRBJ1-1	-	TRBV7-6	ASSLASRGSEAF
TRBJ2-1	-	TRBV6-1	ASSEITGKNEQF
TRBJ2-7	-	TRBV2	ASTSLSYEQY
TRBJ1-1	TRBD1	TRBV28	ASSLSQGASTEAF
TRBJ2-3	-	TRBV30	AWSGGGPKDTQY
TRBJ1-3	-	TRBV13	ASSLGVPADTIY
TRBJ2-1	-	TRBV5-6	ASSLSSGTAFREQF
TRBJ1-4	TRBD1	TRBV5-5	ASRLRTGGLGNEKLF
TRBJ1-6	-	TRBV19	ASKPMGNSPLH
TRBJ2-7	-	TRBV7-6	ASSPRVGVEQY